The clone carrying this T cell receptor beta chain showed up many times. Its matching antigen is unknown. The data belong to a study of CD8 T cells in ankylosing spondylitis. 5'-RACE, quantitative and with molecular barcodes, yielded the TCR beta libraries. TCRdb re-derived calls from the 5' RACE reads in MiXCR, one entry per CDR3 protein. The sample holds 500,000 to 650,000 distinct CDR3 sequences, about 5.2% seen once. With 5 bases clipped from V and 9 bases from J, the junction kept 10 bases outside the gene matches. Germline V lookup: CDR1 SGHTA, CDR2 FQGNSA. This CDR3 region has 14 residues. Study observations and caveats: The authors reported significant enrichment of disease-linked clones in matched ankylosing spondylitis synovial fluid. Disease-linked clones bore a CD8+ phenotype and were relatively rare in peripheral blood. Made up of eight highly homologous variants, a TCR beta motif appeared characteristic of ankylosing spondylitis blood. Past research had described some motif variants in reactive arthritis synovial fluid and blood.

The specimen was blood, either unsorted or a sorted T cell fraction (not recorded which). This chain connects TRBV7-2 to TRBJ2-5, with TRBD2 matching over 9 bases. The TCR sequence derives from a male donor with ankylosing spondylitis. This chain's CDR3 is CASSASGVSAAQYF. CDR3 nucleotide sequence: TGTGCCAGCAGCGCTAGCGGGGTTTCAGCGGCCCAGTACTTC.